The source of this T cell receptor (beta chain) is a study of cytomegalovirus exposure and HLA in healthy donors. Findings and limits, study-wide: By HLA locus, TCR association rates varied in a later analysis, with DRB1 showing the most and HLA-C the fewest. A highly shared variant cluster was judged a likely technical artifact. Researchers catalogued 160 or so TCR beta chains as cytomegalovirus-associated.

V gave up 2 bases and J gave up 2 bases; unmatched junction bases: 2. Germline V gives CDR1 SGHTA, CDR2 FQGTGA. CDR3 length equals 16 residues. A word on this clone: The antigen remains undetermined.

PCR primers comprised 60 Vbeta and 13 Jbeta primers. Sequencing used immunoSEQ multiplex PCR; TCRdb keeps in-frame clones, though not all of them. The table includes about 130,000 clones, approximately 80% detected once. The source material was PBMCs. The sequence came from a boy younger than 10 in good health and CMV-seronegative. V and J are TRBV7-3 and TRBJ2-6, with TRBD1 identical over 8 bases. Written as DNA, the CDR3 is TGTGCCAGCAGCTTAGGGACAGGTCCTGGGGCCAACGTCCTGACTTTC. As protein: CASSLGTGPGANVLTF.